Listed below are T cell receptor beta chains from one sample, sequenced in a study of OX40 agonist ivuxolimab in advanced cancers. The method was immunoSEQ multiplex PCR; TCRdb's version includes in-frame clones alone and lacks a portion of them. The sample holds tens of thousands of clones, just over 85% seen once. This sample comprised CD4+ or CD8+ T cells sorted from blood, obtained in a trial of the OX40 agonist ivuxolimab. These receptors were obtained from an adult with an advanced solid tumor such as melanoma, head and neck, liver or kidney cancer. CDR3s include the opening cysteine and the closing phenylalanine or tryptophan. D genes are given only for firm matches. The size entry is marked missing in some rows and otherwise reads once, few, many or a size class.

>.|TRBD1|TRBJ2-6|TRBV5-1
CASSYFTGETGANVLTF
TGCGCCAGCAGCTACTTTACAGGGGAGACTGGGGCCAACGTCCTGACTTTC
>.|TRBD2|TRBJ2-1|TRBV7-9
CASSLRAGLAGGRYNEQFF
TGTGCCAGCAGCCTTAGAGCGGGACTAGCGGGAGGGCGGTACAATGAGCAGTTCTTC
>.|.|TRBJ2-1|TRBV7-9
CASSFSSVRSQFF
TGTGCCAGCAGCTTTAGTTCGGTCCGGAGTCAGTTCTTC
>few|.|TRBJ1-1|TRBV18
CASSPENTEAFF
TGTGCCAGCTCGCCGGAGAACACTGAAGCTTTCTTT
>.|.|TRBJ1-5|TRBV18
CASSPRQAGTQPQHF
TGTGCCAGCTCACCACGACAGGCAGGGACTCAGCCCCAGCATTTT
>.|TRBD1|TRBJ2-2|TRBV28
CASSLIGQGRTGELFF
TGTGCCAGCAGTTTAATCGGACAGGGGCGCACCGGGGAGCTGTTTTTT
>.|TRBD2|TRBJ2-3|TRBV15
CATSGGLAGGLDTQYF
TGTGCCACCAGCGGGGGACTAGCGGGAGGGCTAGATACGCAGTATTTT
>.|TRBD2|TRBJ2-5|TRBV28
CASSLPGLAGGHRETQYF
TGTGCCAGCAGCCTTCCGGGACTAGCGGGAGGCCACCGGGAGACCCAGTACTTC
>.|.|TRBJ1-2|TRBV6-1
CASSVEDRRYTF
TGTGCCAGCAGCGTCGAGGACAGACGCTACACCTTC
>.|TRBD1|TRBJ2-5|TRBV7-2
CASNPRGRTEETQYF
TGTGCCAGCAACCCGAGGGGGCGGACCGAAGAGACCCAGTACTTC
>few|TRBD1|TRBJ2-4|TRBV5-4
CASSWDRENIQYF
TGTGCCAGCAGCTGGGACAGAGAAAACATTCAGTACTTC
>.|.|TRBJ1-1|TRBV6-4
CASSDSGHYAGNTEAFF
TGTGCCAGCAGTGACTCCGGACATTACGCGGGGAACACTGAAGCTTTCTTT
>.|TRBD1|TRBJ2-2|TRBV5-1
CASTGQGLRTGELFF
TGCGCCAGCACAGGACAGGGTTTACGCACCGGGGAGCTGTTTTTT
>.|.|TRBJ2-5|TRBV7-3
CASSSLSGPQETQYF
TGTGCCAGCAGCTCCCTTAGCGGCCCCCAAGAGACCCAGTACTTC
>.|TRBD2|TRBJ2-7|TRBV18
CASSPTLAGGNEQYF
TGTGCCAGCTCACCGACACTAGCGGGAGGGAACGAGCAGTACTTC
>.|.|TRBJ2-5|TRBV29-1
CSVSTGRETQYF
TGCAGCGTCTCGACAGGACGGGAGACCCAGTACTTC
>.|TRBD2|TRBJ2-7|TRBV14
CASSQVLAGGNEQYF
TGTGCCAGCAGCCAAGTTCTAGCGGGAGGAAACGAGCAGTACTTC
>.|.|TRBJ2-1|TRBV10-3
CAILAVGLQTYNEQFF
TGTGCCATCCTGGCCGTAGGACTACAGACTTACAATGAGCAGTTCTTC
>.|.|TRBJ2-7|TRBV4-2
CASSQAVGTTYEQYF
TGTGCCAGCAGCCAAGCGGTCGGAACGACCTACGAGCAGTACTTC
>few|TRBD2|TRBJ2-5|TRBV2
CASSERRTSGETQYF
TGTGCCAGCAGTGAACGGAGGACTAGCGGGGAGACCCAGTACTTC